This T cell receptor (beta chain) was sequenced during a study of blood T cells in healthy people across ages. Study-wide results and caveats: It was found that TCR beta diversity correlated strongly with the percentage of naive T cells.

CDR1 ENHRY and CDR2 SYGVKD come from the germline V gene. The CDR3 has 14 residues. V was clipped by 8 bases and J by 2 bases; unmatched bases: 5. Notes on this clonotype: Antigen specificity is unknown.

The use of a sample-barcoded 5' primer and a J-beta primer mix characterized a second PCR of roughly 6 to 12 cycles. TCRdb fed the 5' RACE reads into MiXCR, producing one record per CDR3 protein. The data hold 450,000 to 600,000 distinct CDR3 sequences, with 25% to 35% observed a single time. This same sample was also taken into another study, of T cells of mothers and their children. That work contributes: A few healthy Caucasian mothers, along with their six children, served as the donors. Slightly, though not significantly, more overlap was seen in related than in unrelated mother-child pairs.

This clonotype originated in a boy between 2 and 10 years old in good health. The V call is TRBV10-3, the J call TRBJ2-2; 7 bases are shared with TRBD2. The specimen sequenced was blood. The CDR3: CAIGLGNNTGELFF. The CDR3, as DNA: TGTGCCATCGGACTAGGCAATAACACCGGGGAGCTGTTTTTT.